The rows below give T cell receptor beta chains drawn from one sample of a study of blood T cell repertoires in COVID-19. Assay: immunoSEQ multiplex PCR; the TCRdb copy retains only in-frame clones and omits some. Of some 170,000 clones in the sample, roughly 90% were seen once. The specimen was peripheral blood. Source of these receptors: a woman between 45 and 60 years old with acute or convalescent COVID-19. The CDR3 runs from the conserved cysteine through the conserved F or W. Clone size, where shown, is once, few, many, or a class for clones that have expanded.

j_call v_call clone_size cdr3_aa
TRBJ1-5 TRBV19 . CASSGGQKGGNQPQHF
TRBJ1-1 TRBV7-2 . CASSPIMGGVGNTEAFF
TRBJ2-1 TRBV30 . CAWSVRSGGNEPYNEQFF
TRBJ1-2 TRBV5-4 . CASSDQVPPYGYTF
TRBJ2-2 TRBV7-2 . CASSPGWTGELFF
TRBJ2-7 TRBV29-1 . CSVRDREFGEQYF
TRBJ2-1 TRBV9 . CASSLGLSYNEQFF
TRBJ1-5 TRBV27 . CASTPYTHQPQHF
TRBJ2-7 TRBV5-4 . CASSRDNYEQYF
TRBJ1-2 TRBV18 few CASSVSVQGDYGYTF
TRBJ1-2 TRBV7-9 once CASSSRRSGGGYGYTF
TRBJ1-1 TRBV5-6 . CASSTWGEGVNTEAFF
TRBJ2-1 TRBV30 . CAWRRLDRGNEQFF
TRBJ2-3 TRBV6-6 few CASSSGLVLTDTQYF
TRBJ2-3 TRBV4-1 . CASSSESGASTDTQYF
TRBJ1-2 TRBV4-1 . CASSQGPGQGAQNYGYTF
TRBJ2-3 TRBV15 . CATSRAWTSGRSFTDTQYF
TRBJ2-6 TRBV11-3 . CASSYRGTGDISGANVLTF
TRBJ1-1 TRBV12-3/TRBV12-4 . CASKGQGESGAFF
TRBJ1-2 TRBV5-6 . CASSLTGLANYGYTF
TRBJ2-7 TRBV20-1 . CSASPTLAYEQYF
TRBJ1-2 TRBV19 . CASTPVRVEGNPYGYTF